A selection of T cell receptor beta chains follows, all from one sample in a study of cytomegalovirus exposure and HLA in healthy donors. Here immunoSEQ multiplex PCR was the method, and the copy in TCRdb shows in-frame clones only, minus some. The data hold approximately 120,000 clones, with about nine tenths observed a single time. Input material: PBMCs. These receptors originate from a woman between 18 and 29 years old in good health and CMV-seronegative. CDR3s include the opening cysteine and the closing phenylalanine or tryptophan. D genes are given only for firm matches. Only part of the rows carry a size: once, few, many, or a class if the clone is expanded.

J	V	size	D	DNA	CDR3
TRBJ1-2	TRBV6-1	NA	NA	TGTGCCAGCAGCCCTCGAGAGGACTATGGCTACACCTTC	CASSPREDYGYTF
TRBJ2-3	TRBV27	NA	TRBD2	TGTGCCAGCAGTCCTTCACTAGCGGGAGAATCAGATACGCAGTATTTT	CASSPSLAGESDTQYF
TRBJ2-1	TRBV27	NA	TRBD2	TGTGCCAGCAGCCACCCAGGACTAGCGGGGGGCAATGAGCAGTTCTTC	CASSHPGLAGGNEQFF
TRBJ2-3	TRBV5-1	NA	TRBD2	TGCGCCAGCAGCTTGGGGGCTAGCGGGAACACAGATACGCAGTATTTT	CASSLGASGNTDTQYF
TRBJ1-3	TRBV6-5	NA	NA	TGTGCCAGCTCCTCCGGCGAGGGCCTTCTCGTATATTTT	CASSSGEGLLVYF
TRBJ2-1	TRBV27	NA	TRBD2	TGTGCCAGCAGTTCCTTTGCGCGGGAGGTCTCCTACAATGAGCAGTTCTTC	CASSSFAREVSYNEQFF
TRBJ1-2	TRBV7-9	NA	TRBD1	TGTGCCAGCAGCTCAAACCGGGACAGGGACTATGGCTACACCTTC	CASSSNRDRDYGYTF
TRBJ2-7	TRBV2	NA	TRBD2	TGTGCCAGCCTAGCGGGTCGGCTAACCTACGAGCAGTACTTC	CASLAGRLTYEQYF
TRBJ2-1	TRBV28	NA	NA	TGTGCCAGCAGAAGACTAGTCATTGCCCGTAGCGCGAACAATGAGCAGTTCTTC	CASRRLVIARSANNEQFF
TRBJ2-7	TRBV6-5	NA	TRBD2	TGTGCCAGCAGTTTTACAGCGGGGGACGAGCAGTACTTC	CASSFTAGDEQYF
TRBJ1-1	TRBV30	NA	NA	TGTGCCTGGGTAGGGGATTCCACTGAAGCTTTCTTT	CAWVGDSTEAFF
TRBJ1-5	TRBV2	NA	NA	TGTGCCAGCAGTGAACTGGACAGAACTCAGCCCCAGCATTTT	CASSELDRTQPQHF
TRBJ1-4	TRBV27	NA	TRBD1	TGTGCCAGGACAGGGGGCAATGAAAAACTGTTTTTT	CARTGGNEKLFF
TRBJ2-1	TRBV9	NA	TRBD2	TGTGCCAGCAGCGCCCACTCCGGGACTAGCGGACTAAATGAGCAGTTCTTC	CASSAHSGTSGLNEQFF
TRBJ2-1	TRBV6-1	NA	TRBD2	TGTGCCAGCAGCGGGGGGGGGCATGAGCAGTTCTTC	CASSGGGHEQFF
TRBJ2-5	TRBV28	NA	NA	TGTGCCAGCGGGGTCGGGGGAGAGACCCAGTACTTC	CASGVGGETQYF
TRBJ2-1	TRBV30	NA	NA	TGTGCCTGGACCGCGGGGCGCGGTAACAATGAGCAGTTCTTC	CAWTAGRGNNEQFF
TRBJ1-3	TRBV29-1	NA	NA	TGCAGCGTTACAAGAAACTCTGGAAACACCATATATTTT	CSVTRNSGNTIYF
TRBJ2-7	TRBV9	NA	TRBD2	TGTGCCAGCAGCGTAGCAGGACTAGCGGGGCCCTACGAGCAGTACTTC	CASSVAGLAGPYEQYF
TRBJ2-2	TRBV6-4	once	TRBD2	TGTGCCAGCTCCGGGACTAGCGAAGGGAGTAACACCGGGGAGCTGTTTTTT	CASSGTSEGSNTGELFF
TRBJ2-3	TRBV5-4	NA	NA	TGTGCCAGCAGCCCCCAGGCAGATACGCAGTATTTT	CASSPQADTQYF
TRBJ2-3	TRBV27	once	TRBD1	TGTGCCAGCAGTAGGGGGCCGCTAAACACAGATACGCAGTATTTT	CASSRGPLNTDTQYF
TRBJ1-1	TRBV7-9	NA	NA	TGTGCCAGCAGCTTACCTGGCGGTCGGGCTGAAGCTTTCTTT	CASSLPGGRAEAFF
TRBJ2-3	TRBV7-6	NA	NA	TGTGCCAGCAGCTTCAGGGACAATCCCACAGATACGCAGTATTTT	CASSFRDNPTDTQYF
TRBJ2-1	TRBV7-2	many	TRBD2	TGTGCCAGCAGCTCTCTTAGCGGGGGGGCCGGGGATGAGCAGTTCTTC	CASSSLSGGAGDEQFF
TRBJ2-7	TRBV7-3	NA	TRBD1	TGTGCCAGCAGCCGGACAGGGGGCGCGGGGTACGAGCAGTACTTC	CASSRTGGAGYEQYF
TRBJ1-1	TRBV7-9	NA	NA	TGTGCCAGCAGCTTTGTCGAGGGGAACACTGAAGCTTTCTTT	CASSFVEGNTEAFF
TRBJ2-1	TRBV2	NA	NA	TGTGCCAGCAGTGAATATCAGGGCGTCGGACCACAGTTCTTC	CASSEYQGVGPQFF
TRBJ1-6	TRBV4-3	NA	TRBD1	TGCGCCAGCAGCCCCTATCGGACAGGAGAGCTTACACCCCTCCACTTT	CASSPYRTGELTPLHF
TRBJ2-7	TRBV7-9	NA	NA	TGTGCCAGCAGCTTGACTAACTACGAGCAGTACTTC	CASSLTNYEQYF
TRBJ2-2	TRBV19	NA	TRBD2	TGTGCCAGTAGTTATTTCGGCGGGAGGAACACCGGGGAGCTGTTTTTT	CASSYFGGRNTGELFF
TRBJ1-2	TRBV7-2	once	TRBD1	TGTGCCAGCAGCGCCGGACAGGTCGGTTTGGGATACACCTTC	CASSAGQVGLGYTF
TRBJ2-1	TRBV5-1	NA	TRBD2	TGCGCCAGCAGCCCGATGGAATGGAGCGGGGGTTACAATGAGCAGTTCTTC	CASSPMEWSGGYNEQFF
TRBJ2-7	TRBV5-3	few	NA	TGTGCCAGAAGCGGAGGGTGCAGGAACGAGCAGTACTTC	CARSGGCRNEQYF
TRBJ2-2	TRBV9	NA	TRBD2	TGTGCCAGCAGCGTAGTGAGCGGGAGTGACGGGGAGCTGTTTTTT	CASSVVSGSDGELFF
TRBJ2-5	TRBV7-9	NA	TRBD2	TGTGCCAGCAGCTCGTACGAAGTAGCGGGGGCTTGGGGAGAGACCCAGTACTTC	CASSSYEVAGAWGETQYF
TRBJ1-5	TRBV28	NA	NA	TGTGCCAGCAGGCAACTCGGACAGCGCAATCAGCCCCAGCATTTT	CASRQLGQRNQPQHF
TRBJ2-5	TRBV19	once	TRBD2	TGTGCCAGTAGTATCAGTTGGGGGGGGGAGACCCAGTACTTC	CASSISWGGETQYF
TRBJ2-5	TRBV5-4	NA	TRBD2	TGTGCCAGCAGCCTTACTAGCGGGGACCAAGAGACCCAGTACTTC	CASSLTSGDQETQYF
TRBJ2-2	TRBV11-2	NA	NA	TGTGCCAGCATTGAGTCCGGGGAGCTGTTTTTT	CASIESGELFF
TRBJ2-7	TRBV6-1	NA	TRBD1	TGTGCCAGCAGTGATTATGGACAGGGCCTTAACTACGAGCAGTACTTC	CASSDYGQGLNYEQYF
TRBJ2-1	TRBV29-1	NA	TRBD2	TGCAGCGCCCGACTAGCGGGAGGGCCCAATGAGCAGTTCTTC	CSARLAGGPNEQFF
TRBJ1-2	TRBV6-5	NA	NA	TGTGCCAGCAGTTACCACAGGGATGGCATCGGTGGCTACACCTTC	CASSYHRDGIGGYTF
TRBJ2-4	TRBV2	NA	NA	TGTGCCAGCAAAACGGACAGAGCCAAAAACATTCAGTACTTC	CASKTDRAKNIQYF
TRBJ1-6	TRBV2	NA	TRBD1	TGTGCCAGCAGTGAAACGGGACAGCCCCAGTTCACCGACTTT	CASSETGQPQFTDF
TRBJ2-3	TRBV7-3	NA	NA	TGTGCCAGCAGCTTTCAGGGAAGGGGCACAGATACGCAGTATTTT	CASSFQGRGTDTQYF
TRBJ1-1	TRBV5-6	NA	TRBD1	TGTGCCAGCAGCTTGGAGGGGACAGGGGTGAGAACTGAAGCTTTCTTT	CASSLEGTGVRTEAFF
TRBJ1-3	TRBV7-7	NA	TRBD1	TGTGCCAGCAGCCGTAACAGGGGCGACACCATATATTTT	CASSRNRGDTIYF
TRBJ1-1	TRBV7-3	NA	NA	TGTGCCAGCAGCCCAAGCGGGAGTCCAGGGAACACTGAAGCTTTCTTT	CASSPSGSPGNTEAFF